This is a list of T cell receptor beta chains from one sample in a study of long-term antiretroviral therapy in people with HIV. Some clones are missing from TCRdb's copy, which holds only in-frame ones; the method was immunoSEQ multiplex PCR. The data contain 15,000 to 20,000 clones, about 88% of them singletons. Sequenced here: unsorted PBMCs, sampled 0.9 years after starting antiretroviral therapy. Source of these receptors: a man between 18 and 35 years old with HIV. CDR3s include the opening cysteine and the closing phenylalanine or tryptophan. Each record gives: clone size, D gene, V gene, J gene, CDR3 protein, CDR3 DNA. D genes are given only for firm matches. Not every row has a clone size; where given, it reads once, few, many or a size class.

>-|-|TRBV28|TRBJ2-1
CASSLTELDEQFF
TGTGCCAGCAGTTTAACAGAGTTAGATGAGCAGTTCTTC
>once|-|TRBV30|TRBJ2-5
CAWSEGRNQETQYF
TGTGCCTGGAGTGAGGGCCGGAACCAAGAGACCCAGTACTTC
>-|TRBD1|TRBV6-6|TRBJ1-1
CASSRWQGAMNTEAFF
TGTGCCAGCAGTCGTTGGCAGGGGGCCATGAACACTGAAGCTTTCTTT
>once|-|TRBV28|TRBJ2-7
CASSFSGQQYF
TGTGCCAGCAGTTTTTCGGGACAGCAGTACTTC
>-|TRBD2|TRBV10-2|TRBJ2-7
CASSELAGGYYEQYF
TGCGCCAGCAGTGAACTAGCGGGGGGTTACTACGAGCAGTACTTC
>few|-|TRBV6-5|TRBJ1-2
CASSLNRAHGYTF
TGTGCCAGCAGCCTTAACAGGGCCCATGGCTACACCTTC
>-|-|TRBV6-5|TRBJ2-3
CASSYKVEDTQYF
TGTGCCAGCAGTTACAAGGTGGAGGACACGCAGTATTTT
>-|-|TRBV5-6|TRBJ1-3
CASRTTGPGNTIYF
TGTGCCAGCAGGACGACAGGTCCTGGAAACACCATATATTTT
>-|TRBD2|TRBV2|TRBJ2-3
CTCSGDTDTQYF
TGTACATGCAGCGGGGACACAGATACGCAGTATTTT
>-|-|TRBV14|TRBJ2-5
CASSQVAQGLGTQYF
TGTGCCAGCAGCCAAGTAGCACAGGGCCTCGGGACCCAGTACTTC
>-|-|TRBV2|TRBJ1-1
CAIPGSLGNTEAFF
TGTGCCATTCCAGGGAGCCTGGGGAACACTGAAGCTTTCTTT
>few|-|TRBV2|TRBJ2-7
CASRFGEQYF
TGTGCCTCCCGTTTCGGCGAGCAGTACTTC
>-|-|TRBV18|TRBJ2-1
CASSRETGPNEQFF
TGTGCCAGCTCACGAGAAACGGGCCCAAATGAGCAGTTCTTC
>-|-|TRBV9|TRBJ2-4
CASSVWRVRGAKNIQYF
TGTGCCAGCAGCGTGTGGCGGGTGAGGGGAGCCAAAAACATTCAGTACTTC
>-|-|TRBV19|TRBJ1-1
CASSIRTASMNTEAFF
TGTGCCAGTAGTATTAGAACAGCGAGCATGAACACTGAAGCTTTCTTT
>-|-|TRBV28|TRBJ1-5
CASSLRPGRQPQHF
TGTGCCAGCAGTTTAAGGCCAGGAAGACAGCCCCAGCATTTT
>-|TRBD1|TRBV19|TRBJ2-7
CASSIGGPTGGYEQYF
TGTGCCAGTAGTATTGGGGGGCCGACAGGGGGCTACGAGCAGTACTTC
>-|-|TRBV11-3|TRBJ2-1
CASSTSHEQFF
TGTGCCAGCAGCACTAGCCATGAGCAGTTCTTC
>-|-|TRBV30|TRBJ2-4
CAWSAYGAAKNIQYF
TGTGCCTGGAGTGCGTATGGGGCGGCCAAAAACATTCAGTACTTC
>-|TRBD1|TRBV6-6|TRBJ2-7
CASSRTGYYEQYF
TGTGCCAGCAGTCGGACAGGGTACTACGAGCAGTACTTC
>-|TRBD1|TRBV6-5|TRBJ1-4
CASSTQGPNEKLFF
TGTGCCAGCAGTACACAGGGGCCTAATGAAAAACTGTTTTTT
>-|TRBD2|TRBV7-8|TRBJ2-3
CASSRRSGGTDTQYF
TGTGCCAGCAGCCGACGTAGCGGGGGAACAGATACGCAGTATTTT
>once|TRBD1|TRBV7-7|TRBJ2-2
CASSQTGFGTGELFF
TGTGCTAGCAGCCAGACAGGGTTCGGGACCGGGGAGCTGTTTTTT
>-|-|TRBV27|TRBJ1-3
CASSPLPLSGNTIYF
TGTGCCAGCAGTCCCCTCCCCCTCTCTGGAAACACCATATATTTT
>once|TRBD2|TRBV15|TRBJ2-3
CATSRRTRPSTDTQYF
TGTGCCACCAGCAGGCGGACTAGGCCTAGCACAGATACGCAGTATTTT
>-|-|TRBV10-3|TRBJ2-1
CAISEDLDNEQFF
TGTGCCATCAGTGAAGATTTGGATAATGAGCAGTTCTTC
>once|-|TRBV28|TRBJ2-2
CASSLGHEFTGELFF
TGTGCCAGCAGTTTAGGGCATGAATTCACCGGGGAGCTGTTTTTT
>-|-|TRBV19|TRBJ1-5
CASSSRHDSNQPQHF
TGTGCCAGTAGTAGCAGACACGATAGCAATCAGCCCCAGCATTTT
>-|-|TRBV7-9|TRBJ1-2
CASSLATGGHYGYTF
TGTGCCAGCAGCTTAGCTACCGGCGGTCACTATGGCTACACCTTC
>-|-|TRBV14|TRBJ2-2
CASSHVEQGYTGELFF
TGTGCCAGCAGCCATGTCGAGCAGGGGTACACCGGGGAGCTGTTTTTT
>-|-|TRBV29-1|TRBJ1-2
CSVGEMRGGYTF
TGCAGCGTTGGGGAGATGAGGGGAGGCTACACCTTC
>once|TRBD1|TRBV5-8|TRBJ1-4
CASSLRQGWKLFF
TGTGCCAGCAGTTTGAGACAGGGGTGGAAACTGTTTTTT
>-|TRBD1|TRBV7-9|TRBJ2-3
CASSPRDRGIFTDTQYF
TGTGCCAGCAGCCCAAGAGACAGGGGGATATTCACAGATACGCAGTATTTT
>-|-|TRBV9|TRBJ2-7
CASSVLGHPEDEQYF
TGTGCCAGCAGCGTATTGGGCCACCCCGAGGACGAGCAGTACTTC
>-|-|TRBV2|TRBJ1-2
CASSLSQAAAVNYGYTF
TGTGCCAGCAGTCTGTCGCAAGCGGCGGCTGTTAACTATGGCTACACCTTC
>-|-|TRBV19|TRBJ2-6
CASRQGYNVLTF
TGTGCCAGTAGACAGGGATACAACGTCCTGACTTTC
>-|-|TRBV23-1|TRBJ1-2
CASRQAYGYTF
TGCGCCAGCAGACAGGCCTATGGCTACACCTTC
>-|TRBD1|TRBV28|TRBJ1-2
CASSSTGTIYGYTF
TGTGCCAGCAGTTCGACAGGGACAATCTATGGCTACACCTTC
>-|-|TRBV6-1|TRBJ2-1
CASSASPRVGNEQFF
TGTGCCAGCAGTGCCTCCCCCAGGGTGGGCAATGAGCAGTTCTTC
>once|-|TRBV29-1|TRBJ2-4
CSVEVVLKNIQYF
TGCAGCGTTGAAGTGGTACTTAAAAACATTCAGTACTTC
>-|-|TRBV29-1|TRBJ2-1
CSVDPLVSGPYNEQFF
TGCAGCGTTGATCCCCTCGTGTCGGGCCCCTACAATGAGCAGTTCTTC
>-|-|TRBV19|TRBJ1-3
CASNDRSSGNTIYF
TGTGCCAGTAACGACCGAAGCTCTGGAAACACCATATATTTT
>-|-|TRBV5-1|TRBJ1-1
CASSLSMNTEAFF
TGCGCCAGCAGCTTGAGCATGAACACTGAAGCTTTCTTT
>-|-|TRBV7-9|TRBJ2-1
CASSLPRNGNNEQFF
TGTGCCAGCAGCCTCCCAAGGAACGGTAACAATGAGCAGTTCTTC
>-|TRBD1|TRBV2|TRBJ1-2
CASSGDRNRGYTF
TGTGCCAGCAGTGGGGACAGAAATCGTGGCTACACCTTC